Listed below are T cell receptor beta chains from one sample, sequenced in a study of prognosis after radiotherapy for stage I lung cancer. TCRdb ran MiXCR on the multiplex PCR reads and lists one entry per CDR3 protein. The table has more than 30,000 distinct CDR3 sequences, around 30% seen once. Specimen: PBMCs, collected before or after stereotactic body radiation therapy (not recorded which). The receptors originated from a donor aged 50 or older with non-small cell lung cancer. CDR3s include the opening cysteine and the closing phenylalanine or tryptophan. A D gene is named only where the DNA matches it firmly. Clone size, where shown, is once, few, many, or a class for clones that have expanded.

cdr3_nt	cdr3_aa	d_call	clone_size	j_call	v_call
TGTGCCAGCAGCTTAGAGGCCCGCGGGAGGGCCCTGGAAGATACGCAGTATTTT	CASSLEARGRALEDTQYF	TRBD2	many	TRBJ2-3	TRBV11-2
TGTGCCAGTAGTGCTCGAGAGGACAGGGTTAGAGATACGCAGTATTTT	CASSAREDRVRDTQYF	TRBD1	.	TRBJ2-3	TRBV19
TGCGCCAGCAGAGGGGGGTCGGGTTCCTACGAGCAGTACTTC	CASRGGSGSYEQYF	.	many	TRBJ2-7	TRBV5-1
TGTGCCAGCAGCTTCCCTAGCGGGGGGGCCGGGGAGCTGTTTTTT	CASSFPSGGAGELFF	TRBD2	.	TRBJ2-2	TRBV7-6
TGCAGTGCTCCCAGACAGGGATTAAACAATGAGCAGTTCTTC	CSAPRQGLNNEQFF	TRBD1	many	TRBJ2-1	TRBV20-1
TGTGCCAGCAGTGAACGGTGGTTCTTATTGTCTGGGGCCAACGTCCTGACTTTC	CASSERWFLLSGANVLTF	.	.	TRBJ2-6	TRBV6-2/TRBV6-3
TGTGCCAGCTCACCTCCAGCGGGAAGCCAAGAGACCCAGTACTTC	CASSPPAGSQETQYF	TRBD2	many	TRBJ2-5	TRBV18
TGTACCATCAGGAAGACAGACTCCTATGAGCAGTACTTC	CTIRKTDSYEQYF	.	.	TRBJ2-7	TRBV10-3
TGTGCCAGCAGTTATCAGCCTGCGAACACCGGGGAGCTGTTTTTT	CASSYQPANTGELFF	.	.	TRBJ2-2	TRBV6-9
TGTGCCAGCAGCTTGGTTGGACAGGGGGCTAGAGAGACCCAGTACTTC	CASSLVGQGARETQYF	TRBD1	few	TRBJ2-5	TRBV5-4
TGTGCCAGCAGTCGGGGTGGAGTGGGTGCGCACGAGCAGTACTTC	CASSRGGVGAHEQYF	.	.	TRBJ2-7	TRBV6-2/TRBV6-3
TGTGCCAGTAGTTCCCCCGCCAAAAACATTCAGTACTTC	CASSSPAKNIQYF	.	many	TRBJ2-4	TRBV19
TGTGCCAGCAGTAGCAGTATCCATGAGCAGTTCTTC	CASSSSIHEQFF	.	many	TRBJ2-1	TRBV7-8
TGTGCCAGTAGTACCTTACAGGGGGCTGGAGAAAAACTGTTTTTT	CASSTLQGAGEKLFF	TRBD1	many	TRBJ1-4	TRBV19
TGTGCCACCGACCCGGGACTAGCGGGAGCGGATTACGAGCAGTACTTC	CATDPGLAGADYEQYF	TRBD2	.	TRBJ2-7	TRBV6-2/TRBV6-3
TGTGCCAGCAGTTGGCTTACTGGCGGGAGAGGCGATGAGCAGTTCTTC	CASSWLTGGRGDEQFF	TRBD2	many	TRBJ2-1	TRBV2
TGTGCCTCGGGGGTAAGGGGGGTCGCAGGCAATCAGCCCCAGCATTTT	CASGVRGVAGNQPQHF	.	.	TRBJ1-5	TRBV6-1
TGTGCCAGTAGTTTCCCTTGGACAGGGGGAGACCCCGGGGAGCTGTTTTTT	CASSFPWTGGDPGELFF	TRBD1	many	TRBJ2-2	TRBV19
TGTGCCAGCATGGGGGGCGGCGCCTATAATTCACCCCTCCACTTT	CASMGGGAYNSPLHF	.	many	TRBJ1-6	TRBV27
TGCAGTGCTAGGGGGGGGGTAGTAGCGGGGCAGGGGGAGCAGTACTTC	CSARGGVVAGQGEQYF	TRBD2	many	TRBJ2-7	TRBV20-1
TGTGCCAGTAGCGGGCCACAAGAGACCCAGTACTTC	CASSGPQETQYF	TRBD2	many	TRBJ2-5	TRBV6-2/TRBV6-3
TGTGTCAGCAGTCAGTGGACAGCTAACTATGGCTACACCTTC	CVSSQWTANYGYTF	.	.	TRBJ1-2	TRBV28
TGTGCCAGCGGGTACGAGCAGTACTTC	CASGYEQYF	.	.	TRBJ2-7	TRBV27
TGCAGTGCTAGCGGGGAGGGGAGGGCGGATGAGCAGTTCTTC	CSASGEGRADEQFF	TRBD2	.	TRBJ2-1	TRBV20-1
TGCGCCAGCAGCTTGGATGGGACAGGCAGGGACACTGAAGCTTTCTTT	CASSLDGTGRDTEAFF	TRBD1	many	TRBJ1-1	TRBV5-1
TGCGCCAGCAGTAATGTAGCGGGAGACCCAGATACGCAGTATTTT	CASSNVAGDPDTQYF	TRBD2	.	TRBJ2-3	TRBV5-1
TGTGCCAGCAGTTCAGAGGGTGTGGCCCGGGACAGATCCTACGAGCAGTACTTC	CASSSEGVARDRSYEQYF	TRBD1	many	TRBJ2-7	TRBV2
TGTGCCAGCAGCCAAGATTTCGGCGGGAACCCCACAGATACGCAGTATTTT	CASSQDFGGNPTDTQYF	.	.	TRBJ2-3	TRBV4-2